The clone carrying this T cell receptor (beta chain) was seen just once. Germline-derived CDR1 and CDR2 are SGHNT and YENEEA. The CDR3 totals 15 residues. Germline trimming cut 1 base from V and 9 bases from J; bases unmatched to any gene: 6. The sample belongs to a study of response to subunit inactivated influenza vaccine. MiXCR was run by TCRdb on the RT-PCR reads, yielding one entry per CDR3 protein. The repertoire holds around 570,000 distinct CDR3 sequences, with roughly 12% as singletons. Another study also made use of these data, one on T cells expressing NK-cell markers. Per that paper: A 5'RACE template switching approach incorporating UMIs was used to make TCR beta cDNA. The dominant NKG2C+ clonotypes represented about 1.0-7.0% of CD8+ T cells in six or seven donors.

The receptor was derived from a man aged 50 to 60 who received an inactivated influenza vaccine. The chain employs TRBV11-3 and TRBJ2-1; the match to TRBD2 covers 10 bases. The starting material was PBMCs from blood, obtained on the day of vaccination. CDR3 coding DNA: TGTGCCAGCAGCTTAGGTAGCGGGGGGTTGGTTGAGCAGTTCTTC. Protein product: CASSLGSGGLVEQFF.